This is a list of T cell receptor beta chains from one sample in a study of blood T cell repertoires in COVID-19. The method was immunoSEQ multiplex PCR; TCRdb's version includes in-frame clones alone and lacks a portion of them. The sample consists of 150,000 to 200,000 clones, roughly nine tenths of them appearing once. Specimen: peripheral blood. The receptors originated from a man in his sixties or seventies with active or convalescent COVID-19. The CDR3 runs from the conserved cysteine through the conserved F or W. A D gene is named only where the DNA matches it firmly. Size values are once, few and many counts, or a class for expanded clones, and some rows have none.

J gene	V gene	D gene	clone size	CDR3 protein	CDR3 DNA
TRBJ2-7	TRBV27	NA	few	CASSYTTAGEQYF	TGTGCCAGCAGTTATACGACAGCAGGCGAGCAGTACTTC
TRBJ2-5	TRBV28	TRBD1	NA	CASRTGTGRGRETQYF	TGTGCCAGCAGAACCGGGACAGGGAGGGGCCGGGAGACCCAGTACTTC
TRBJ2-1	TRBV10-3	TRBD1	few	CAISSDRGDEQFF	TGTGCCATCAGCTCGGACAGGGGAGATGAGCAGTTCTTC
TRBJ2-5	TRBV5-6	NA	NA	CASSFWGPEYPETQYF	TGTGCCAGCAGCTTCTGGGGGCCGGAGTACCCAGAGACCCAGTACTTC
TRBJ1-5	TRBV7-2	NA	few	CASSPWGRNQPQHF	TGTGCCAGCAGCCCCTGGGGCAGGAATCAGCCCCAGCATTTT
TRBJ1-3	TRBV5-1	TRBD1	few	CASTLGGQTSGNTIYF	TGCGCCAGCACCTTAGGGGGCCAAACCTCTGGAAACACCATATATTTT
TRBJ1-5	TRBV19	NA	NA	CASSIARAAGQPQHF	TGTGCCAGTAGTATAGCAAGGGCAGCGGGGCAGCCCCAGCATTTT
TRBJ1-6	TRBV30	TRBD1	NA	CAWSMTGDSSYNSPLHF	TGTGCCTGGAGTATGACAGGGGACAGCTCCTATAATTCACCCCTCCACTTT
TRBJ2-5	TRBV10-3	NA	NA	CAISESKTGGETQYF	TGTGCCATCAGTGAGTCCAAAACCGGGGGAGAGACCCAGTACTTC
TRBJ2-7	TRBV5-1	TRBD1	NA	CASSPHGQDISYEQYF	TGCGCCAGCAGCCCGCATGGACAGGACATTTCCTACGAGCAGTACTTC
TRBJ1-1	TRBV19	NA	NA	CASSTQTGGGNTEAFF	TGTGCCAGTAGTACGCAGACAGGTGGGGGGAACACTGAAGCTTTCTTT
TRBJ2-3	TRBV10-1	TRBD2	NA	CASSPHRLAGVSDTQYF	TGCGCCAGCAGCCCCCATCGACTAGCGGGGGTTTCAGATACGCAGTATTTT
TRBJ2-3	TRBV3-1/TRBV3-2	NA	NA	CASSQVLTAGALRNTQYF	TGTGCCAGCAGCCAAGTTTTGACGGCGGGGGCCCTTCGAAATACGCAGTATTTT
TRBJ2-5	TRBV6-5	TRBD2	NA	CASKPSREGVETQYF	TGTGCCAGCAAGCCTAGTAGGGAGGGCGTCGAGACCCAGTACTTC
TRBJ2-1	TRBV2	TRBD2	NA	CASSKTHMGEGEQFF	TGTGCCAGCAGTAAAACCCACATGGGGGAGGGTGAGCAGTTCTTC
TRBJ2-7	TRBV5-6	TRBD1	NA	CASSVRDRTYEQYF	TGTGCCAGCAGCGTCCGGGACAGGACCTACGAGCAGTACTTC
TRBJ2-1	TRBV28	TRBD2	NA	CASSSRLAASYNEQFF	TGTGCCAGCAGTTCCCGACTAGCGGCCTCCTACAATGAGCAGTTCTTC
TRBJ1-4	TRBV7-9	NA	once	CASSLAEMTGGGEKLFF	TGTGCCAGCAGCTTAGCGGAGATGACAGGTGGGGGTGAAAAACTGTTTTTT